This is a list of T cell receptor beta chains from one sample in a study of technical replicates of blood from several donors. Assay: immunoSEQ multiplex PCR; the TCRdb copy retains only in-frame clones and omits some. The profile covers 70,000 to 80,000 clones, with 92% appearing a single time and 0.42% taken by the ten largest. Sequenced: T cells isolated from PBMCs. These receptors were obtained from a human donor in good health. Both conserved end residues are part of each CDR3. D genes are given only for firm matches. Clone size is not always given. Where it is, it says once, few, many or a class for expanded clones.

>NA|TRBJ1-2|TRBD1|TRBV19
TGTGCCAGTAGTATCCAGACAGGGGGCGCAGGCTATGGCTACACCTTC
CASSIQTGGAGYGYTF
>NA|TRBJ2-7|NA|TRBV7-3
TGTGCCAGCAGCTTAGGGGCAGGGACTTCCTACGAGCAGTACTTC
CASSLGAGTSYEQYF
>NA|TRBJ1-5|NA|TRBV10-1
TGCGCCAGCAGGGCGGGACCTTATCAGCCCCAGCATTTT
CASRAGPYQPQHF
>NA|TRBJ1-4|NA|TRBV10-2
TGCGCCAGCAGTGAGTACAAGGAAAAACTGTTTTTT
CASSEYKEKLFF
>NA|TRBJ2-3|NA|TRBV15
TGTGCCACCAGCAGAGATCGGGGATATACGCAGTATTTT
CATSRDRGYTQYF
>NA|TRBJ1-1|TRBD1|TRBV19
TGTGCCAGTAATAACCCAGGACAGGGGGCTACTGAAGCTTTCTTT
CASNNPGQGATEAFF
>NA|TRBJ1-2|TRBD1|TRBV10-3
TGTGCCATCAGGGGGACAGTGGGCTATGGCTACACCTTC
CAIRGTVGYGYTF
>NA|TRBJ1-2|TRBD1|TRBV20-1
TGCAGGGGGACAGGGAGTGACTACACCTTC
CRGTGSDYTF
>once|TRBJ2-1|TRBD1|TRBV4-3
TGCGCCAGCAGCCAAGGGGACAGGGATGTAGATGAGCAGTTCTTC
CASSQGDRDVDEQFF
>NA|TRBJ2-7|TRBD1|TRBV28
TGTGCCAGCAGTTTCGTCCGGGACAGGCTATACGAGCAGTACTTC
CASSFVRDRLYEQYF
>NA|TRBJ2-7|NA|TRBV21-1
TGTGCCAACAGTCTACAGCCTCCTCTACCCTACGAGCAGTACTTC
CANSLQPPLPYEQYF
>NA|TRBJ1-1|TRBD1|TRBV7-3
TGTGCCAGCAGCTCGACAGGGGGCGCGTCCACTGAAGCTTTCTTT
CASSSTGGASTEAFF
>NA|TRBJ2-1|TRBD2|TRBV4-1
TGCGCCAGCAGCCTAAAACCCCTGGCGGGAGGGCCTAGGAATGAGCAGTTCTTC
CASSLKPLAGGPRNEQFF
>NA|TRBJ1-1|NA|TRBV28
TGTGCCAGCAGTTTGAGCCAGAACACTGAAGCTTTCTTT
CASSLSQNTEAFF
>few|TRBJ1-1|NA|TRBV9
TGTGCCAGCAGCGTAGACCAACGAGGTGAAGCTTTCTTT
CASSVDQRGEAFF
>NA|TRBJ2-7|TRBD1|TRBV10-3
TGTGCCATCGGCCGGGACAGGGGCTACGAGCAGTACTTC
CAIGRDRGYEQYF
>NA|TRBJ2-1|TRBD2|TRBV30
TGTGCCTGGAGTTCTAATAGCGGGTCTTACAATGAGCAGTTCTTC
CAWSSNSGSYNEQFF
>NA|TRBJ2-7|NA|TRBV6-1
TGTGCCAGCAGTGAAGACGAATCAGCCTACGAGCAGTACTTC
CASSEDESAYEQYF
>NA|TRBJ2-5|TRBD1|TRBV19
TGTGCCAGTAGTAACCCGGCGACAGGGCAAGAGACCCAGTACTTC
CASSNPATGQETQYF
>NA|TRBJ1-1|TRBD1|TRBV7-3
TGTGCCAGCAGCTTAACCACGACAGGGGGCACGGCTTTCTTT
CASSLTTTGGTAFF
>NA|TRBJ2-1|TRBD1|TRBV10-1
TGCGCCAGCAGTGGAGGACAGGGTCCGGATGAGCAGTTCTTC
CASSGGQGPDEQFF
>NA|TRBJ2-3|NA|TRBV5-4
TGTGCCAGCAGCTTGGACGGTATAGCTGCAGATACGCAGTATTTT
CASSLDGIAADTQYF
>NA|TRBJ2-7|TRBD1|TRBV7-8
TGTGCCAGCAGCTCTCTTGTTAACAGGGGCTCCTACGAGCAGTACTTC
CASSSLVNRGSYEQYF
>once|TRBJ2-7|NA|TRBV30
TGTGCCTGGAGTGTAAGACTGAACGAGCAGTACTTC
CAWSVRLNEQYF
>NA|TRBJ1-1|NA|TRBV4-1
TGCGCCAGCAGCCAAGAGGATTTATCGGGGTCTGAAGCTTTCTTT
CASSQEDLSGSEAFF